This T cell receptor beta chain was captured by sequencing in a study of T cells in localized non-small cell lung cancer. The V gene's germline CDR1 is SNHLY and CDR2 FYNNEI. With 5 bases removed from V and 7 bases from J, the gap between germline ends came to 8 bases. CDR3 length: 12 amino acids. Data came from immunoSEQ multiplex PCR; TCRdb stores just in-frame clones and leaves some out. The repertoire holds 45,000 to 55,000 clones, with roughly 77% as singletons. The chain joins TRBV2 to TRBJ2-2, with a possible D match to TRBD2 (6 bases). The receptor's source is a man aged 35-69 years with stage I squamous cell lung carcinoma. This material consisted of peripheral blood, taken before any cancer treatment. CDR3 amino acids: CASSRAGGELFF. CDR3 coding DNA: TGTGCCAGCAGTCGAGCGGGCGGGGAGCTGTTTTTT.